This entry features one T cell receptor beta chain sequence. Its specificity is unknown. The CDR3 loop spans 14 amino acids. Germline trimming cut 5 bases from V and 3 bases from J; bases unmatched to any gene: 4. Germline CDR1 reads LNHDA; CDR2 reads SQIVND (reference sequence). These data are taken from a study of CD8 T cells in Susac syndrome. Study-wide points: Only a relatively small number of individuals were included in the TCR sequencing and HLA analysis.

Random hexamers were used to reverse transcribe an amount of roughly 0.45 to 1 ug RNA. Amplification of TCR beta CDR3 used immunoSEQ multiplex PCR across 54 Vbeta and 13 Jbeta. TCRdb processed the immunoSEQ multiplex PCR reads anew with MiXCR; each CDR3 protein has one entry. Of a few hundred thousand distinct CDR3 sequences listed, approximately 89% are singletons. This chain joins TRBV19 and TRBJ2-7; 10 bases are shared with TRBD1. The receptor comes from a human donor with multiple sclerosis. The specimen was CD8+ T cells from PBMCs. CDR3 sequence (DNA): TGTGCCAGTAGTTCAGGACAGGGGGACTACGAGCAGTACTTC. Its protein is CASSSGQGDYEQYF.